Below are 20 T cell receptor beta chains sequenced from a single sample in a study of T cell responses to AZD1222 COVID-19 vaccine. Only in-frame clones appear in the TCRdb table, and some are missing; sequencing was by immunoSEQ multiplex PCR. The table lists 170,000 or so clones, 80% to 95% of them singletons, with under 1.1% in the top ten. The specimen was peripheral blood, collected 28 days after the second dose of the MenACWY control vaccine. These receptors were obtained from an adult who received the MenACWY meningococcal vaccine as a control.

The chain links TRBV27 to TRBJ1-1; D is perhaps TRBD1 (6 bases). The V and J ends lost 1 base and 2 bases respectively, with 20 bases between them. CDR1 is MNHEY and CDR2 is SMNVEV in the germline V gene (reference sequence). This CDR3 contains 18 residues. This CDR3 reads CASSLYPGTTVGNTEAFF. In DNA form, the CDR3 reads TGTGCCAGCAGTTTATACCCCGGGACAACCGTCGGAAACACTGAAGCTTTCTTT.

This clone was recorded a few times. The rearrangement uses TRBV2 and TRBJ1-5; D is uncertain. Trimming shortened V by 5 bases and J by 0 bases, and 11 bases separated the two germline ends. Germline V gene sequence: CDR1 SNHLY, CDR2 FYNNEI. The CDR3 has 15 residues. The CDR3 coding sequence is TGTGCCAGCAGTTCTCTGGGATATAGCAATCAGCCCCAGCATTTT. Translated: CASSSLGYSNQPQHF.

The sample holds one count of this clone. The rearrangement uses TRBV18 and TRBJ2-5; TRBD1 might be the D (5 bases). Germline values: CDR1 KGHSH, CDR2 LQKENI. This CDR3 has 13 amino acids. Trimming stripped 4 bases from V and 5 bases from J, with 11 bases between. CDR3 coding DNA: TGTGCCAGCTCACTGGGGCTAGAGGAGACCCAGTACTTC. Translating it yields CASSLGLEETQYF.

This clone was seen only once. The chain combines TRBV25-1 with TRBJ2-3; 7 bases align to TRBD1. With 6 bases clipped from V and 4 bases from J, the junction kept 7 bases outside the gene matches. There are 14 residues in the CDR3. The germline V gene has CDR1 MGHDK and CDR2 SYGVNS. CDR3 sequence (DNA): TGTGCCAGCAGCGACAGGGTGTCGGCAGATACGCAGTATTTT. Its translation is CASSDRVSADTQYF.

In DNA, the CDR3 is TGTGCCAGCAGCTTAGGCATGGGACAGGGGGCCGGCGATGAGCAGTTCTTC. Residues: CASSLGMGQGAGDEQFF. The chain links TRBV11-3 to TRBJ2-1; 12 nucleotides line up with TRBD1. Germline V lookup: CDR1 SGHNT, CDR2 YENEEA. The V segment lost 1 base and the J segment 8 bases; nucleotides outside the gene matches: 9. There are 17 residues in the CDR3.

The genes are TRBV6-1 and TRBJ1-5; D not resolved. The germline CDR1 and CDR2 sequences are MNHNS and SASEGT. The CDR3 is 12 amino acids. The germline V and J ends were trimmed by 5 bases and 1 base, with 3 bases remaining between them. The CDR3: CASSISNQPQHF. Here the CDR3 DNA reads TGTGCCAGCAGTATCAGCAATCAGCCCCAGCATTTT.

The genes are TRBV9 and TRBJ1-2; 7 bases are a match to TRBD1. Germline trimming cut 1 base from V and 3 bases from J; bases unmatched to any gene: 9. This CDR3 has 16 amino acids. Germline V gene lookup returns CDR1 SGDLS and CDR2 YYNGEE. The CDR3 loop reads CASSVRRDSLHYGYTF. CDR3 DNA sequence: TGTGCCAGCAGCGTAAGACGGGACAGTCTACACTATGGCTACACCTTC.

The chain carries TRBV6-5 and TRBJ1-2; 7 bases line up with TRBD1. CDR1 MNHEY and CDR2 SVGAGI come from the germline V gene. The CDR3 is made up of 13 amino acids. The trim removed 6 bases at V and 4 bases at J, leaving 5 bases unmatched. DNA of the CDR3: TGTGCCAGCAGGCCGGGACAGCTCTATGGCTACACCTTC. It specifies CASRPGQLYGYTF.

This clone was found once. V usage is TRBV6-2 or TRBV6-3 and J usage is TRBJ1-5; no clear D. The CDR3 has 14 amino acids. V lost 4 bases and J 7 bases, leaving 14 bases between the germline ends. Germline-derived CDR1 and CDR2 are MNHEY and SVGEGT. The CDR3 sequence: CASSSSLLVQPQHF. The CDR3 nucleotides are TGTGCCAGCAGTTCCTCTCTTCTGGTCCAGCCCCAGCATTTT.

CDR3 region: CASSSEGGQYYGYTF. The CDR3 nucleotides read TGCGCCAGCAGCTCAGAGGGGGGACAGTACTATGGCTACACCTTC. The chain recombines TRBV5-1 with TRBJ1-2; 7 bases agree with TRBD1. Looked up from germline, CDR1 is SGHRS and CDR2 is YFSETQ. This CDR3 has 15 residues. V dropped 3 bases and J dropped 3; count of bases not matched to a gene: 8.

In this sample, this clone turned up once. The gene calls are TRBV5-1 and TRBJ1-4; D may be TRBD1 (5 bases). Trimming stripped 0 bases from V and 8 bases from J, with 14 bases between. The CDR3 runs to 15 residues. Germline assignment: CDR1 SGHRS and CDR2 YFSETQ. The DNA for the CDR3 is TGCGCCAGCAGCTTGGATCGGGGCGCATACGAAAAACTGTTTTTT. This encodes CASSLDRGAYEKLFF.

The chain joins TRBV27 to TRBJ2-1; D is tentatively TRBD1 or TRBD2 (7 bases each). Trimming removed 7 bases from V and 7 bases from J, with 20 bases in between. The CDR3 has 15 residues. Germline V gene data show CDR1 as MNHEY and CDR2 as SMNVEV (reference sequence). This CDR3 is CASTRGGGRVNEQFF. The DNA of the CDR3 is TGTGCCAGCACCCGGGGAGGGGGCAGGGTTAATGAGCAGTTCTTC.

The chain employs TRBV4-1 and TRBJ1-1; D remains ambiguous. The germline V gene has CDR1 MGHRA and CDR2 YSYEKL. With 1 base removed from V and 4 bases from J, the gap between germline ends came to 1 base. The CDR3 runs 11 residues. The DNA for the CDR3 is TGCGCCAGCAGCCAAGCCACTGAAGCTTTCTTT. Translated: CASSQATEAFF.

This clone was found a few times. This rearrangement joins TRBV9 to TRBJ2-3; 14 bases are shared with TRBD2. With 2 bases clipped from V and 2 bases from J, the junction kept 7 bases outside the gene matches. This CDR3 has 18 residues. Germline V gene lookup returns CDR1 SGDLS and CDR2 YYNGEE. The CDR3 loop is CASSVATSGGANTDTQYF. The CDR3 DNA follows: TGTGCCAGCAGCGTGGCGACTAGCGGGGGGGCCAACACAGATACGCAGTATTTT.

This clone was counted once. The chain employs TRBV7-2 and TRBJ2-3; no clear D gene. CDR1 is SGHTA and CDR2 is FQGNSA in the germline V gene. CDR3 length: 12 residues. V lost 5 bases to trimming and J lost 2 bases, with 5 bases between them. The CDR3: CASSEFTDTQYF. DNA for the CDR3: TGTGCCAGCAGCGAATTCACAGATACGCAGTATTTT.

The chain carries TRBV9 and TRBJ2-1; 10 bases line up with TRBD2. The CDR3 length is 16 residues. Germline V CDR1 and CDR2: SGDLS, YYNGEE. The J segment lost 4 bases and the V segment lost 4 bases, leaving 8 bases of the junction unmatched. As DNA, the CDR3 is TGTGCCAGCAGCCCAGCAAGCGGGGGGGTATACAATGAGCAGTTCTTC. Its protein is CASSPASGGVYNEQFF.

The chain recombines TRBV24-1 with TRBJ1-2; D is unclear. The germline CDR1 and CDR2 sequences are KGHDR and SFDVKD. The germline V and J ends were trimmed by 3 bases and 3 bases, with 13 bases remaining between them. This CDR3 has 15 residues. The CDR3 spells CATSDPARPDYGYTF. The CDR3 bases are TGTGCCACCAGTGATCCGGCACGGCCAGACTATGGCTACACCTTC.

This chain links TRBV6-1 with TRBJ2-1; 7 nucleotides match TRBD1. The junction had 7 bases not matched to a gene; V was cut back by 1 base and J by 7 bases. CDR3 length: 15 amino acids. The germline gives CDR1 MNHNS, CDR2 SASEGT. CDR3 loop: CASSEGASQGNEQFF. In DNA, the CDR3 is TGTGCCAGCAGTGAAGGGGCGTCACAGGGGAATGAGCAGTTCTTC.

V and J are TRBV3-1 (or the pseudogene TRBV3-2) and TRBJ1-1; D remains ambiguous. V lost 4 bases and J 2 bases, leaving 11 bases between the germline ends. The CDR3 spans 14 residues. Per the germline V gene, CDR1 is LGHDT and CDR2 is YNNKEL (reference sequence). CDR3 protein: CASSRKTSNTEAFF. CDR3 sequence (DNA): TGTGCCAGCAGCCGAAAGACTAGTAACACTGAAGCTTTCTTT.

The V gene is TRBV29-1, the J gene TRBJ1-2, with D tentatively TRBD1 (6 bases). V was shortened by 3 bases and J by 6 bases, with 11 bases between the two germline ends. CDR3 length: 12 residues. The germline V gene encodes CDR1 SQVTM and CDR2 ANQGSEA. CDR3 sequence (DNA): TGCAGCGTTGAGACAGGAGCCCATGGCTACACCTTC. Translated, it gives CSVETGAHGYTF.